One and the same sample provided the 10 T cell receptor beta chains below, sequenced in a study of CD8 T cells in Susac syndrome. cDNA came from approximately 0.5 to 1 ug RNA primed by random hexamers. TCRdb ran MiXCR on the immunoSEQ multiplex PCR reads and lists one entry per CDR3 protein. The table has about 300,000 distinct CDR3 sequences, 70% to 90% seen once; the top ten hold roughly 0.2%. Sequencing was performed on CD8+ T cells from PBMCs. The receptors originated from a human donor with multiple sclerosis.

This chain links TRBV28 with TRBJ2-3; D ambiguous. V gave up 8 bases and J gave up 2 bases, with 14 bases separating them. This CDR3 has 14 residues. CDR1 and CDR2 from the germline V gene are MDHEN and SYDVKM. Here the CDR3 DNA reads TGTGCCAGCCTCGCCCCCTGGACCACAGATACGCAGTATTTT. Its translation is CASLAPWTTDTQYF.

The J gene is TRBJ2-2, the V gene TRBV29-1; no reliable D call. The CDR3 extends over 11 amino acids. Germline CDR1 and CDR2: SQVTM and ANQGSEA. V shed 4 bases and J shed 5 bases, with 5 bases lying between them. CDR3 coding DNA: TGCAGCGTTGCCGGGACCGGGGAGCTGTTTTTT. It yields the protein CSVAGTGELFF.

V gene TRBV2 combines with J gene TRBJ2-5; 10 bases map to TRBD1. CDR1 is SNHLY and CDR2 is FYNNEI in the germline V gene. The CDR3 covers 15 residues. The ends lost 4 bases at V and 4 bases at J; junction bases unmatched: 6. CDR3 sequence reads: CASSADRGRGETQYF. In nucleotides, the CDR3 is TGTGCCAGCAGTGCTGACAGGGGGCGGGGAGAGACCCAGTACTTC. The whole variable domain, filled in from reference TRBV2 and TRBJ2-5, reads EPEVTQTPSHQVTQMGQEVILRCVPISNHLYFYWYRQILGQKVEFLVSFYNNEISEKSEIFDDQFSVERPDGSNFTLKIRSTKLEDSAMYFCASSADRGRGETQYFGPGTRLLVL.

Here the CDR3 DNA reads TGTGCCAGCAGGGCCGGCAGGTCCCAAGAGACCCAGTACTTC. This gives the protein CASRAGRSQETQYF. The chain employs TRBV28 and TRBJ2-5; unclear D gene. This CDR3 comprises 14 residues. V lost 6 bases to trimming and J lost 1 base, with 12 bases between them. Germline V gene lookup returns CDR1 MDHEN and CDR2 SYDVKM.

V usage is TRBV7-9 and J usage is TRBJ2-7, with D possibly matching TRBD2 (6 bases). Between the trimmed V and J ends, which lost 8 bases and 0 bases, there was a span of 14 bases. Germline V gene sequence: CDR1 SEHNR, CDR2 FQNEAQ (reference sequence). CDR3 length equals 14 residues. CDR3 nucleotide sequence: TGTGCCAGCGGCACGGGACTTAGCTCCTACGAGCAGTACTTC. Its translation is CASGTGLSSYEQYF.

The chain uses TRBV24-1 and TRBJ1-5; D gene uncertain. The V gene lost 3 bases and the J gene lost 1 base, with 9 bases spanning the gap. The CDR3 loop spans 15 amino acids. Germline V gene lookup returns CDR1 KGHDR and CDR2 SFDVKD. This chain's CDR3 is CATSDRGESNQPQHF. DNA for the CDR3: TGTGCCACCAGTGATAGAGGAGAAAGCAATCAGCCCCAGCATTTT.

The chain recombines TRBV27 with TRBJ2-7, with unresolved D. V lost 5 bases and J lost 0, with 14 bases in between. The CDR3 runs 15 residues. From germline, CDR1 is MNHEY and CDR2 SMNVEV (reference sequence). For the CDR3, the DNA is TGTGCCAGCAGTCCGATCGGCTTTAGCTCCTACGAGCAGTACTTC. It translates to CASSPIGFSSYEQYF.

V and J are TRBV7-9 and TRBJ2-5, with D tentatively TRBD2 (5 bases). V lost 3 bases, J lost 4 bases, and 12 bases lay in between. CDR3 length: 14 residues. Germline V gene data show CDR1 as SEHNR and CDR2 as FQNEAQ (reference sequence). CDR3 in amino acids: CASSFVAGGETQYF. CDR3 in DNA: TGTGCCAGCAGCTTCGTTGCTGGAGGAGAGACCCAGTACTTC. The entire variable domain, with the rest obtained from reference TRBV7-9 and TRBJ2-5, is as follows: DTGVSQNPRHKITKRGQNVTFRCDPISEHNRLYWYRQTLGQGPEFLTYFQNEAQLEKSRLLSDRFSAERPKGSFSTLEIQRTEQGDSAMYLCASSFVAGGETQYFGPGTRLLVL.

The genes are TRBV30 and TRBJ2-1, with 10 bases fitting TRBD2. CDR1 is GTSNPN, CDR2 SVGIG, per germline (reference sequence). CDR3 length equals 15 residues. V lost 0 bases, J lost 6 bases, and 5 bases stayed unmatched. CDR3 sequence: CAWSVLSGGGNEQFF. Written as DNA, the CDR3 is TGTGCCTGGAGTGTACTAAGCGGGGGGGGCAATGAGCAGTTCTTC.

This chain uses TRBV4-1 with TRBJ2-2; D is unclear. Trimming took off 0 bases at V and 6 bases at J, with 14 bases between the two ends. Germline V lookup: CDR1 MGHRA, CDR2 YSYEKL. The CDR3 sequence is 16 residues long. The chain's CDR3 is CASSQEGSSPAGELFF. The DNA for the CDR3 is TGCGCCAGCAGCCAAGAAGGAAGCTCCCCCGCCGGGGAGCTGTTTTTT.